This T cell receptor beta chain was found in a study of blood T cell repertoires in COVID-19. Authors' methods: The assay estimated nucleated cells by amplifying reference gene primers. Using immunoSEQ multiplex PCR, the repertoire was profiled, and TCRdb retains in-frame clones only, with some absent. V, J and clone size were drawn from that table, and D and trimming were deduced from the DNA. The repertoire holds about 33,000 clones, 88% seen once, with approximately 6.5% in the top ten. The V end lost 8 bases, the J end lost 2 bases, and 19 bases lay between the germline ends. Germline-derived CDR1 and CDR2 are MDHEN and SYDVKM. The CDR3 totals 17 residues.

The genes are TRBV28 and TRBJ1-6; D possibly corresponds to TRBD1 (5 bases). The specimen sequenced was peripheral blood. This receptor was taken from a human donor in a cohort sampled during active COVID-19. The CDR3 is CASLGPSGVTYNSPLHF. DNA for the CDR3: TGTGCCAGCTTGGGGCCGAGCGGGGTCACCTATAATTCACCCCTCCACTTT.